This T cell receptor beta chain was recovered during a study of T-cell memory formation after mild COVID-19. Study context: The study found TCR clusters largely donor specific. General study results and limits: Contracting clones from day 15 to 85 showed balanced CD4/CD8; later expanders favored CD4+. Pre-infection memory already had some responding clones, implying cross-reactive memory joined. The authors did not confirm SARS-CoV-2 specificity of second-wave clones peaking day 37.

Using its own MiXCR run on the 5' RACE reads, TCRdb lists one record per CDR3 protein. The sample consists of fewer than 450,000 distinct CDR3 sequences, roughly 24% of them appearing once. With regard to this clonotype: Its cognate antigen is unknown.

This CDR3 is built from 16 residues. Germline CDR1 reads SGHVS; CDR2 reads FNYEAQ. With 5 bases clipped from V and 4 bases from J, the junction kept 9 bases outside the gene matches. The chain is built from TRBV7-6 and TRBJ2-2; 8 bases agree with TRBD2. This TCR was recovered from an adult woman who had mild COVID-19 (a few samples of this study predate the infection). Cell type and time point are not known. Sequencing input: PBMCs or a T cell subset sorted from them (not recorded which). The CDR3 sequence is CASSLTHSGGTGELFF. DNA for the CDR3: TGTGCCAGCAGCCTGACCCACAGCGGGGGCACCGGGGAGCTGTTTTTT.